This TCR beta chain was sequenced during a study of tumor-infiltrating lymphocytes in primary liver carcinoma. This CDR3 is built from 10 residues. Germline lookup yields CDR1 SQVTM and CDR2 ANQGSEA. A remark on this clonotype: A much larger clone lies one base from this, so it may be a read error.

Making TCR beta cDNA involved around 540 ng total RNA and a constant-region primer. Researchers made the TCR beta libraries by running three nested multiplex PCR rounds with slightly modified ARM-PCR. The first two PCR rounds, around 11 cycles each, used TRBV1-TRBV30 forward primers and a C-beta reverse primer. TCRdb analysed the multiplex PCR reads with MiXCR anew, one entry per CDR3 protein. In the table there are about 130,000 distinct CDR3 sequences, around 60% of which are singletons. Co-extracted RNA and DNA came from roughly 21-30 mg of unsorted bulk tissue. Primary liver carcinoma in the patients was surgically resected. The patients lived with chronic HBV infection and had not yet received any treatment. Collection of samples drew on five separate regions of each tumor.

The TCR sequence derives from a woman aged 55-75 years with primary liver carcinoma and hepatitis B virus infection. The sequenced material came from liver tumor tissue from sampling region 3. Noted subset: tumor region T3, left-lateral pole. V and J are TRBV29-1 and TRBJ2-5; TRBD2 might be the D (5 bases). The CDR3 loop is CSVDWEIQYF. CDR3 nucleotide sequence: TGCAGCGTTGATTGGGAGATCCAGTACTTC.